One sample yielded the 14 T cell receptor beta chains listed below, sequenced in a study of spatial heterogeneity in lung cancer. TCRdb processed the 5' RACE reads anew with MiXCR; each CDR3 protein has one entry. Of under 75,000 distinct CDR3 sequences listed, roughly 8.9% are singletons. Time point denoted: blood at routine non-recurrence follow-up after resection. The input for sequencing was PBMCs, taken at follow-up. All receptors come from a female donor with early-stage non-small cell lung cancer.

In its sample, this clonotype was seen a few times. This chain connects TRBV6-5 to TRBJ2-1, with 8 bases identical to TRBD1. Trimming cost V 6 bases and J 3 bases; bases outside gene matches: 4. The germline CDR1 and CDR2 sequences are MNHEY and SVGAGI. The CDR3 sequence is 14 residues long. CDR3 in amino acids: CASSRTGYYNEQFF. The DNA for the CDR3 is TGTGCCAGCAGCCGGACAGGGTACTACAATGAGCAGTTCTTC.

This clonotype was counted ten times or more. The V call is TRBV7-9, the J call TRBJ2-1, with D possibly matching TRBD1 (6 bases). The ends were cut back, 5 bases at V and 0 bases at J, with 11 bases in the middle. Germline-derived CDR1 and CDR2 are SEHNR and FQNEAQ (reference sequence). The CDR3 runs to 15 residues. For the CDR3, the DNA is TGTGCCAGCAGCCTCTTGGGGGCCTCCTACAATGAGCAGTTCTTC. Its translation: CASSLLGASYNEQFF.

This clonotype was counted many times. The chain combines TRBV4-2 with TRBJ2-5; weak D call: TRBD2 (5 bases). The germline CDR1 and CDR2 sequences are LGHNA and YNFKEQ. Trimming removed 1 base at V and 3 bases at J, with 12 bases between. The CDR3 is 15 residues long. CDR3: CASSQGGGPEETQYF. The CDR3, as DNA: TGTGCCAGCAGCCAAGGAGGCGGGCCAGAAGAGACCCAGTACTTC.

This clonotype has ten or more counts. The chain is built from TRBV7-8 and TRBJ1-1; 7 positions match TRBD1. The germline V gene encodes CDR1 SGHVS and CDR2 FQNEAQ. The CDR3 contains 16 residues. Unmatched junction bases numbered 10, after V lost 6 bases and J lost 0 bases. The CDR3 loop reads CASRPGGQGLNTEAFF. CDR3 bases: TGTGCCAGCAGACCAGGGGGGCAGGGCTTGAACACTGAAGCTTTCTTT.

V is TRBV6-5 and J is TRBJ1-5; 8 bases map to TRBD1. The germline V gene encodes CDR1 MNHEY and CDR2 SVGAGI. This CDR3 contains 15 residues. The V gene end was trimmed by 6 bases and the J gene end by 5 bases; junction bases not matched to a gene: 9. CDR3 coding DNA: TGTGCCAGCAGAGGACAGGGAGGAACGGATCAGCCCCAGCATTTT. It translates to CASRGQGGTDQPQHF.

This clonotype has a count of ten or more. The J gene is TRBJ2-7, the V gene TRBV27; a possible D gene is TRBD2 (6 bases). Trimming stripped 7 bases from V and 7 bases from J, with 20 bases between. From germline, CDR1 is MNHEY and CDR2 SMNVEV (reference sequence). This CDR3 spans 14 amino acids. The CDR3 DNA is TGTGCCAGCAAGGGCGGGACCCTGCCTGGGGAGCAGTACTTC. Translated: CASKGGTLPGEQYF.

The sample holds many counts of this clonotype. The CDR3 loop reads CASTRGLAGDTQYF. CDR3 nucleotides: TGCGCCAGCACCCGAGGACTAGCGGGAGATACGCAGTATTTT. This sequence joins TRBV10-1 and TRBJ2-3; 11 nucleotides align to TRBD2. Germline loops: CDR1 WNHNN, CDR2 SYGVQD (reference sequence). The CDR3 contains 14 residues. V lost 7 bases and J lost 5; bases outside the gene matches: 5.

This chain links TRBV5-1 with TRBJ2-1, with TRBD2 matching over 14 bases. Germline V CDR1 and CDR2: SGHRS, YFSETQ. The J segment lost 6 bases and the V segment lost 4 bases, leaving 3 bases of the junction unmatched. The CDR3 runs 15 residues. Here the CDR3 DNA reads TGCGCCAGCAGCACGGGACTAGCGGGAGTCAATGAGCAGTTCTTC. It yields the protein CASSTGLAGVNEQFF.

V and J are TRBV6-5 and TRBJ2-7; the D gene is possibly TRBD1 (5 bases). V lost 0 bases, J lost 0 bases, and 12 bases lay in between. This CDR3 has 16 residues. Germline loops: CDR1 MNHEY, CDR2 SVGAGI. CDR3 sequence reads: CASSYSGRESSYEQYF. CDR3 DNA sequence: TGTGCCAGCAGTTACTCAGGCAGGGAAAGCTCCTACGAGCAGTACTTC.

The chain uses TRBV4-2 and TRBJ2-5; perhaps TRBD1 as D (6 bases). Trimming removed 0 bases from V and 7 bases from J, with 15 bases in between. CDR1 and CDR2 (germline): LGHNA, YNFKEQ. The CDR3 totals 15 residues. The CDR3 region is CASSQDGQGHRTQYF. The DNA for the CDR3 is TGTGCCAGCAGCCAAGATGGGCAGGGGCACCGGACCCAGTACTTC.

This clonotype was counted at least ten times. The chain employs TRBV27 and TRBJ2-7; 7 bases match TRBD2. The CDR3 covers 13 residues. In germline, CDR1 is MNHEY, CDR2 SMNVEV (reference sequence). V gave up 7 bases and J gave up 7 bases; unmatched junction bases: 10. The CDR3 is CASKAGGGREQYF. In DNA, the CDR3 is TGTGCCAGCAAGGCCGGGGGAGGGCGGGAGCAGTACTTC.

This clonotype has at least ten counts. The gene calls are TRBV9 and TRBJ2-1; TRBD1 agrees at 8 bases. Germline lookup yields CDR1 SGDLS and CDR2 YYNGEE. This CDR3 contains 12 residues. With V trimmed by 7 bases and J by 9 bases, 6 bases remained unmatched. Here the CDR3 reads CASQGAGGEQFF. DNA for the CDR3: TGTGCCAGCCAGGGGGCTGGGGGTGAGCAGTTCTTC.

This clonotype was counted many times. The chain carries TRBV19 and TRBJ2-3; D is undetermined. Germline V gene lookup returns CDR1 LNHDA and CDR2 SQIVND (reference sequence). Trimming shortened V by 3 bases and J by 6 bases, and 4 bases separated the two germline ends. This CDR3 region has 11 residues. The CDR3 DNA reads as TGTGCCAGTAGTATCCGGGATACGCAGTATTTT. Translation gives CASSIRDTQYF.

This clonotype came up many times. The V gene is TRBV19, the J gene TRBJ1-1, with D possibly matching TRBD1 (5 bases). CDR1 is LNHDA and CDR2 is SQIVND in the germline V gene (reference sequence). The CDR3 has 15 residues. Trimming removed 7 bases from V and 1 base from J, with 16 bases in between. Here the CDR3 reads CASTIGGDRNTEAFF. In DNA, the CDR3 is TGTGCCAGTACCATAGGAGGGGATCGGAACACTGAAGCTTTCTTT.